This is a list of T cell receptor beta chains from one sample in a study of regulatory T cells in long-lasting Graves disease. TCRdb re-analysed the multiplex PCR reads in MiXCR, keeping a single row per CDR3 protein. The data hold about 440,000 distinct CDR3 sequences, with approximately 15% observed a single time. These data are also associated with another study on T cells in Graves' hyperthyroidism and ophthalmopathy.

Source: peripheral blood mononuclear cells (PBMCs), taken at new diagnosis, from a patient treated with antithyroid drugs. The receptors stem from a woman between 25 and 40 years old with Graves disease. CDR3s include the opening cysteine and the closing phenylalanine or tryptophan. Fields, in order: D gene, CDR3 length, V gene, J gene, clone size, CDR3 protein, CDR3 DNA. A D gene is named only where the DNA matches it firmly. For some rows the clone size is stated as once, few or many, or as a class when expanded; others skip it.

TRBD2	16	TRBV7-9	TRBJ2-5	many	CASSPPVAGAQETQYF	TGTGCCAGCAGCCCCCCGGTAGCGGGGGCCCAAGAGACCCAGTACTTC
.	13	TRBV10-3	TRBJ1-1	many	CAIRGQTNTEAFF	TGTGCCATCAGGGGACAAACAAACACTGAAGCTTTCTTT
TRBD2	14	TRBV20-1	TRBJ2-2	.	CSAGSGGNTGELFF	TGCAGTGCTGGTAGCGGGGGGAACACCGGGGAGCTGTTTTTT
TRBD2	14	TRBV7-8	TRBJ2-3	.	CASSPEAGGDTQYF	TGTGCCAGCAGCCCTGAAGCGGGGGGAGATACGCAGTATTTT
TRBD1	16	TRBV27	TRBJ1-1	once	CASSLFVGQGGTEAFF	TGTGCCAGCAGTTTATTTGTAGGACAGGGAGGTACTGAAGCTTTCTTT
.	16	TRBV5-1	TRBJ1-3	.	CASSSGPRVPGNTIYF	TGCGCCAGCAGTTCTGGGCCCAGGGTTCCGGGAAACACCATATATTTT
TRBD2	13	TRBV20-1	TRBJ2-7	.	CSAGTSGTYEQYF	TGCAGTGCTGGGACTAGCGGGACTTACGAGCAGTACTTC
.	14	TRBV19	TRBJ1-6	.	CASSIGETISPLHF	TGTGCCAGTAGTATTGGTGAAACTATTTCACCCCTCCACTTT
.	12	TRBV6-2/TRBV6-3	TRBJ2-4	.	CASSSIKNIQYF	TGTGCCAGCAGTTCTATAAAAAACATTCAGTACTTC
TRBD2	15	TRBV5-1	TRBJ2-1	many	CASSDSGAKLAEQFF	TGCGCCAGCAGCGACTCGGGAGCTAAACTAGCGGAGCAGTTCTTC
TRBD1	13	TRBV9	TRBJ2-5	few	CASSMTGRETQYF	TGTGCCAGCAGCATGACAGGGCGGGAGACCCAGTACTTC
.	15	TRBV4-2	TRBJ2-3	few	CASSPTSFSTDTQYF	TGTGCCAGCAGCCCAACTAGTTTTAGCACAGATACGCAGTATTTT
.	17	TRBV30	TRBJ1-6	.	CAWTSRDTLSYNSPLHF	TGTGCCTGGACGTCCCGAGATACCCTCTCCTATAATTCACCCCTCCACTTT
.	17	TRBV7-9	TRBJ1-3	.	CASSLERPTGRGNTIYF	TGTGCCAGCAGCTTAGAGCGCCCTACAGGTCGTGGAAACACCATATATTTT
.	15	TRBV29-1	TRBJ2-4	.	CSVPLGAANHNEQYF	TGCAGCGTCCCTCTAGGGGCCGCGAACCACAATGAGCAGTACTTC
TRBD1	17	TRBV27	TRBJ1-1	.	CASSLSGQGLMDTEAFF	TGTGCCAGCAGTTTATCCGGACAGGGGTTGATGGACACTGAAGCTTTCTTT
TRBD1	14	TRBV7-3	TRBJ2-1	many	CASSERDRGYEQFF	TGTGCCAGCAGCGAAAGGGACAGGGGGTATGAGCAGTTCTTC
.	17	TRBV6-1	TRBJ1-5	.	CASRPSWAAAGNQPQHF	TGTGCCAGCAGACCCTCTTGGGCGGCGGCGGGCAATCAGCCCCAGCATTTT
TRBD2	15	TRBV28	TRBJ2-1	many	CASSPRPGGYNEQFF	TGTGCCAGCAGTCCCCGCCCGGGGGGGTACAATGAGCAGTTCTTC
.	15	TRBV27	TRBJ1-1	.	CATSSAARFDTEAFF	TGTGCCACCTCTTCCGCCGCGAGGTTCGACACTGAAGCTTTCTTT
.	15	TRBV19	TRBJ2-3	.	CASSIRGPRTDTQYF	TGTGCCAGTAGTATAAGGGGACCTCGCACAGATACGCAGTATTTT
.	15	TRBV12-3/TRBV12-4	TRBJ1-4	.	CASSFSGASNEKLFF	TGTGCCAGCAGTTTCTCGGGGGCCTCTAATGAAAAACTGTTTTTT
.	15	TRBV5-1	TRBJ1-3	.	CASSLAASSGNTIYF	TGCGCCAGCAGCTTGGCGGCGAGCTCTGGAAACACCATATATTTT
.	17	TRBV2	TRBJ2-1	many	CASKRYSGVPSYNEQFF	TGTGCCAGCAAGCGATACTCAGGGGTACCCTCCTACAATGAGCAGTTCTTC
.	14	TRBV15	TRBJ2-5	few	CATSRPPVGETQYF	TGTGCCACCAGCCGTCCCCCGGTGGGAGAGACCCAGTACTTC
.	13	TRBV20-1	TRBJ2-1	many	CSARDRSYNEQFF	TGCAGTGCTAGAGATCGGTCCTACAATGAGCAGTTCTTC
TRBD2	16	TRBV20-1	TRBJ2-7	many	CSARSNRETSGREQYF	TGCAGTGCTAGGTCCAATCGAGAGACTAGCGGGAGGGAGCAGTACTTC
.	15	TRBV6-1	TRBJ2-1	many	CASSESRAINNEQFF	TGTGCCAGCAGTGAATCGAGAGCCATAAACAATGAGCAGTTCTTC
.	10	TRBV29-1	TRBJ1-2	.	CSAGTRGYTF	TGCAGCGCCGGGACACGGGGCTACACCTTC
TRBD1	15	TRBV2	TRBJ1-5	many	CASTGTGSSNQPQHF	TGTGCCAGCACCGGGACAGGGAGTAGCAATCAGCCCCAGCATTTT
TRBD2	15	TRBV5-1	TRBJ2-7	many	CATNLGTSGSAEQYF	TGCGCCACCAACCTGGGAACTAGCGGGAGTGCCGAGCAGTACTTC